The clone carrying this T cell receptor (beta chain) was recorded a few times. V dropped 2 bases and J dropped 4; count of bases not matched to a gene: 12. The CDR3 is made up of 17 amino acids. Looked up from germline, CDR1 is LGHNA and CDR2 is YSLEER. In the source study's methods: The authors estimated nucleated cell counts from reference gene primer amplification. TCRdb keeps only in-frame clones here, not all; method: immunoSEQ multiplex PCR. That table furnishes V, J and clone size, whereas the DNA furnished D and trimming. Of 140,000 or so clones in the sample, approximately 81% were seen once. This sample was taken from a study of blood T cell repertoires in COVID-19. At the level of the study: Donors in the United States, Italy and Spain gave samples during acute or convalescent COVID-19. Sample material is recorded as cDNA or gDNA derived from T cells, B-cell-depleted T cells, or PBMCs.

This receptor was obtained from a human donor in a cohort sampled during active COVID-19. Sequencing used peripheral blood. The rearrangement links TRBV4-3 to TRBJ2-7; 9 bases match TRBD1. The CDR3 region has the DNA TGCGCCAGCAGCCAATTTCTTTCCGGGACAGGGTCATACGAGCAGTACTTC. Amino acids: CASSQFLSGTGSYEQYF.